This TCR beta chain was obtained from a study of T-cell memory formation after mild COVID-19. For the study at large: Each donor largely had its own TCR clusters.

Trimming took off 5 bases at V and 1 base at J, with 9 bases between the two ends. The CDR3 is 13 amino acids. Germline V gene sequence: CDR1 LGHDT, CDR2 YNNKEL (reference sequence). A single record per CDR3 protein comes from TCRdb applying MiXCR to the 5' RACE reads. Here the sample spans 300,000 to 400,000 distinct CDR3 sequences, under 25% being singletons. Study-wide findings and caveats: Memory from before infection featured some responding clones, which suggests cross-reactive memory joined.

Remarks on this clonotype: Its specificity is not known.

The chain is built from TRBV3-1 and TRBJ2-7, with a tentative D call TRBD1 (5 bases). This receptor was obtained from an adult woman who had mild COVID-19 (a few samples of this study predate the infection). Cell type and time point are not known. Sequenced sample: PBMCs or a T cell subset sorted from them (not recorded which). CDR3 sequence (DNA): TGTGCCAGCAGCGAAGGGGCGTCCTACGAGCAGTACTTC. Translation: CASSEGASYEQYF.